The following is a T cell receptor (beta chain) sequence with its context. The CDR3 loop spans 17 amino acids. Per germline, CDR1 SEHNR and CDR2 FQNEAQ (reference sequence). The ends were cut back, 5 bases at V and 4 bases at J, with 18 bases in the middle. The sample is drawn from a study of blood T cells in healthy people across ages. A second PCR of 7 to 11 cycles used a sample-barcoded 5' primer and a J-beta primer mix. One entry per CDR3 protein, called by TCRdb with MiXCR from the 5' RACE reads. This table holds about 750,000 distinct CDR3 sequences, about 53% found once. The sequenced sample consisted of blood. The TCR sequence derives from a man older than 75 in good health. The chain has TRBV7-9 and TRBJ2-6; tentative D call: TRBD1 (6 bases). The CDR3 reads CASSAGTRVRGANVLTF. CDR3 DNA: TGTGCCAGCAGCGCCGGGACAAGAGTGAGAGGGGCCAACGTCCTGACTTTC.